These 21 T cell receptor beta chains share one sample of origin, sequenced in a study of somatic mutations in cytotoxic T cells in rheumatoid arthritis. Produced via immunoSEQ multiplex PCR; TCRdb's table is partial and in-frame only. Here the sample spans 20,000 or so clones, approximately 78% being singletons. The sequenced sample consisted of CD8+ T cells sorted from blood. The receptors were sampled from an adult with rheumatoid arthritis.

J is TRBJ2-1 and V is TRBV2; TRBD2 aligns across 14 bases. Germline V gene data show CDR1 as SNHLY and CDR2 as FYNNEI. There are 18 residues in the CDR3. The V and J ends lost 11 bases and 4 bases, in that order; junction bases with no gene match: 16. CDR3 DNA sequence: TGTGCCCAGCATTGGACTAGCGGGAGGCCCGGAATATACAATGAGCAGTTCTTC. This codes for CAQHWTSGRPGIYNEQFF. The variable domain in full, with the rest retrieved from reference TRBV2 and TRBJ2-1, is EPEVTQTPSHQVTQMGQEVILRCVPISNHLYFYWYRQILGQKVEFLVSFYNNEISEKSEIFDDQFSVERPDGSNFTLKIRSTKLEDSAMYFCAQHWTSGRPGIYNEQFFGPGTRLTVL.

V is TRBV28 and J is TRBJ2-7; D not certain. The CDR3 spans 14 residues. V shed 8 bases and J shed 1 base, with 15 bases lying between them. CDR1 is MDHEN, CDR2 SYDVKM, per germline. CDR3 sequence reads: CASGKGILSYEQYF. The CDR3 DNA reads TGTGCCAGCGGAAAAGGGATTTTGTCCTACGAGCAGTACTTC.

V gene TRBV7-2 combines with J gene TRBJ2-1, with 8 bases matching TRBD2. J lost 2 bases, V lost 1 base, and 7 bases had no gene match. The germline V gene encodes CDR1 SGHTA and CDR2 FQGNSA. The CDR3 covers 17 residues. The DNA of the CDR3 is TGTGCCAGCAGCTTAGATAATCCCGGGAGGGCCTACAATGAGCAGTTCTTC. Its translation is CASSLDNPGRAYNEQFF. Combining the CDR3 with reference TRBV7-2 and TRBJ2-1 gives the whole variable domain GAGVSQSPSNKVTEKGKDVELRCDPISGHTALYWYRQSLGQGLEFLIYFQGNSAPDKSGLPSDRFSAERTGGSVSTLTIQRTQQEDSAVYLCASSLDNPGRAYNEQFFGPGTRLTVL.

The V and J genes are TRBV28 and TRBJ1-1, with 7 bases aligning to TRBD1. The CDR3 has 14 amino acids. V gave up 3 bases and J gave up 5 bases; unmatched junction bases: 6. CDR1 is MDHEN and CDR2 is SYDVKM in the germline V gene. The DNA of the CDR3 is TGTGCCAGCAGTTTGGGACAGCAAGTAACTGAAGCTTTCTTT. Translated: CASSLGQQVTEAFF.

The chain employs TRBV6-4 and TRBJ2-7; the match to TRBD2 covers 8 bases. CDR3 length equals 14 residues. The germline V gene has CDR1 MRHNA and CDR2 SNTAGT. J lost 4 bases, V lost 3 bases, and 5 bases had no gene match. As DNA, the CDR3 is TGTGCCAGCAGTGAAACTAGCGGACTTTACGAGCAGTACTTC. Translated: CASSETSGLYEQYF.

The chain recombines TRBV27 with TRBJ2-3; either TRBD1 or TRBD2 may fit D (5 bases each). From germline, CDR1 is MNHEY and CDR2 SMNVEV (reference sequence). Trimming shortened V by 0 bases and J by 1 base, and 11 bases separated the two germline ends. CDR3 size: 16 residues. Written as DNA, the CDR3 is TGTGCCAGCAGTTTATCGTCGGGGACCCGCACAGATACGCAGTATTTT. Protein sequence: CASSLSSGTRTDTQYF.

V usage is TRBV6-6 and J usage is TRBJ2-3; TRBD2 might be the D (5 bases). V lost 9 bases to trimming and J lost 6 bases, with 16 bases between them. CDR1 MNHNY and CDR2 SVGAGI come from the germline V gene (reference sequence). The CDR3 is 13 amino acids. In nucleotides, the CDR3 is TGTGCCAGTGTAAGAGGGATAGGGGATACGCAGTATTTT. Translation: CASVRGIGDTQYF.

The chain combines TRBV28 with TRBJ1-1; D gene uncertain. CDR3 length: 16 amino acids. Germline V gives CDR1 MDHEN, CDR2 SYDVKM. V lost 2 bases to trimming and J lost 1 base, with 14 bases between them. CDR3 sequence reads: CASSLPSTGANTEAFF. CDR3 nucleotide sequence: TGTGCCAGCAGTTTACCGTCAACCGGTGCGAACACTGAAGCTTTCTTT.

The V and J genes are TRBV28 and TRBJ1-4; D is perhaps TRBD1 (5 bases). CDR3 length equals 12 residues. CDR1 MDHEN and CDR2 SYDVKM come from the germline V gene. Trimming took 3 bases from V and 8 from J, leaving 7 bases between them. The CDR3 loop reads CASSFGGEKLFF. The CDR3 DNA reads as TGTGCCAGCAGTTTCGGGGGGGAAAAACTGTTTTTT.

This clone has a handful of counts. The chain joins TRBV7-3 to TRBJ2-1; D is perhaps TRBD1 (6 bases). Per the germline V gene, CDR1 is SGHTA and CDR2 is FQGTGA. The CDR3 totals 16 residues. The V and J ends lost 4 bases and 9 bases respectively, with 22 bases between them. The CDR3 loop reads CASSSRRDSAGAEQFF. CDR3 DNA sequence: TGTGCCAGCAGCTCGAGACGCGACTCCGCAGGGGCTGAGCAGTTCTTC.

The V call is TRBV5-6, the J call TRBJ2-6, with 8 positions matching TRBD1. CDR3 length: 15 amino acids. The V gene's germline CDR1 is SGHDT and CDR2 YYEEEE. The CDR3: CASAGGHFGANVLTF. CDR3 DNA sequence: TGTGCTTCGGCAGGGGGCCATTTTGGGGCCAACGTCCTGACTTTC.

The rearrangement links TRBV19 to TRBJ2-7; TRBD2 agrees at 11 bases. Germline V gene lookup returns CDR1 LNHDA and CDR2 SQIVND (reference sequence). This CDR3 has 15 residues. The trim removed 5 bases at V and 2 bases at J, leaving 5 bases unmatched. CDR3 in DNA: TGTGCCAGTAGTGCGGCACTAGCGGGAGCCTACGAGCAGTACTTC. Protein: CASSAALAGAYEQYF.

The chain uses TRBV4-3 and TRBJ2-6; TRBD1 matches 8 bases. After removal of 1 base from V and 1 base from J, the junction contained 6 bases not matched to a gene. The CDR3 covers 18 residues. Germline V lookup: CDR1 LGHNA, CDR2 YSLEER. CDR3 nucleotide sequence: TGCGCCAGCAGCCAAGCGACAGGGGTCTTTTCTGGGGCCAACGTCCTGACTTTC. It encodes CASSQATGVFSGANVLTF.

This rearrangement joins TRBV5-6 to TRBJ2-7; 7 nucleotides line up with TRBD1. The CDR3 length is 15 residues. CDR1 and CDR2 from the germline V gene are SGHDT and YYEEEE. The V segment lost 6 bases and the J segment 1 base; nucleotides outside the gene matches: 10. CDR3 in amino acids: CASTTWTGISYEQYF. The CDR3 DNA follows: TGTGCCAGCACCACTTGGACAGGTATTTCCTACGAGCAGTACTTC.

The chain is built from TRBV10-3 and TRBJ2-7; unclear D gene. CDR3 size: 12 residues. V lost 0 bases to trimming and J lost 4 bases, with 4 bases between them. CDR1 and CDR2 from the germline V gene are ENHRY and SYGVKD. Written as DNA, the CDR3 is TGTGCCATCAGTGAGTCGGAATACGAGCAGTACTTC. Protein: CAISESEYEQYF.

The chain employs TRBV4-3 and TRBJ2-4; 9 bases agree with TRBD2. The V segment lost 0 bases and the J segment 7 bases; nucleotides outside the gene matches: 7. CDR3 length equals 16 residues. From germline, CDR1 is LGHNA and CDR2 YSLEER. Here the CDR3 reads CASSQDRSGGLNIQYF. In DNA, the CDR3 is TGCGCCAGCAGCCAAGATCGAAGCGGGGGGTTGAACATTCAGTACTTC.

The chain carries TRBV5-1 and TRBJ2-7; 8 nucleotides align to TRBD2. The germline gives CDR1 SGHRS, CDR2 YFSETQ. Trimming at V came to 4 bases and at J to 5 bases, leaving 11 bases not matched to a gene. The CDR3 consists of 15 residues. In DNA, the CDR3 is TGCGCCAGCAGCCGGGCTTCGGGGGGGCGGAACGAGCAGTACTTC. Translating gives CASSRASGGRNEQYF.

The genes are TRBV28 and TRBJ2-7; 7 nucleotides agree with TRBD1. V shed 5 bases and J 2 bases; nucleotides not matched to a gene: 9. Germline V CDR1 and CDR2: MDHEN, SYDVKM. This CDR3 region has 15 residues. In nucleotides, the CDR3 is TGTGCCAGCAGTCCCCCCGGGACAGCTACCTACGAGCAGTACTTC. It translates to CASSPPGTATYEQYF.

The CDR3 DNA is TGCGCCAGCAGCCAAGATGGGGACTCCTACGAGCAGTACTTC. It encodes CASSQDGDSYEQYF. V and J are TRBV4-1 and TRBJ2-7; D is unresolved. CDR1 MGHRA and CDR2 YSYEKL come from the germline V gene. V was pared by 0 bases and J by 0 bases, with 6 bases between. The CDR3 is 14 amino acids.

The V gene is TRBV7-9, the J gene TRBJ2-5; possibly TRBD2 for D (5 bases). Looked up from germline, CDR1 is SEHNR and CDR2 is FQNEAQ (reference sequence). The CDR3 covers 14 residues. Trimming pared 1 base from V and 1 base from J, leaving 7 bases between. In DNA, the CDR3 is TGTGCCAGCAGCTTAGGTGGACTCCAAGAGACCCAGTACTTC. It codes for CASSLGGLQETQYF.

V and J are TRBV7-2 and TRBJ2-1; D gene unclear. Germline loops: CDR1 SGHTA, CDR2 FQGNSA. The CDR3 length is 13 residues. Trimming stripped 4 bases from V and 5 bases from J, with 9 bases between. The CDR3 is CASSSRPNNEQFF. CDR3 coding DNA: TGTGCCAGCAGCTCAAGGCCCAACAATGAGCAGTTCTTC.